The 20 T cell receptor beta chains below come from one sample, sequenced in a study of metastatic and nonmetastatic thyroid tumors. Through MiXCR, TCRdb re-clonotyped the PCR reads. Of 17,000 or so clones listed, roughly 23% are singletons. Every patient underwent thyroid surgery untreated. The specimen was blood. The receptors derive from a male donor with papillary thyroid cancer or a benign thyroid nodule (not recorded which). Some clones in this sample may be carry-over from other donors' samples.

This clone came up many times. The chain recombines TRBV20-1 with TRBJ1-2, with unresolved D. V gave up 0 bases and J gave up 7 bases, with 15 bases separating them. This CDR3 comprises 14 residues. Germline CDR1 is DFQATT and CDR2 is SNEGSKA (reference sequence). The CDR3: CSAREEYNSFGYTF. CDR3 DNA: TGCAGTGCTAGAGAGGAGTACAACTCATTTGGCTACACCTTC.

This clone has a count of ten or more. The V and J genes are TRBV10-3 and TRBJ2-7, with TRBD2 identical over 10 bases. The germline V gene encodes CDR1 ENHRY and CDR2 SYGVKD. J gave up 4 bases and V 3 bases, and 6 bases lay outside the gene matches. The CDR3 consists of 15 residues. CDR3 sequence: CAISDVGLAEYEQYF. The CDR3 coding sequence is TGTGCCATCAGTGATGTCGGACTAGCGGAGTACGAGCAGTACTTC.

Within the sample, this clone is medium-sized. CDR3 DNA sequence: TGTGCCAGCAGCTCGCCTCAAACAGGGGTTTGGAACACTGAAGCTTTCTTT. It is translated as CASSSPQTGVWNTEAFF. The chain is built from TRBV11-2 and TRBJ1-1; 7 nucleotides align to TRBD1. The ends lost 4 bases at V and 1 base at J; junction bases unmatched: 12. The CDR3 spans 17 residues. Germline V gene data show CDR1 as SGHAT and CDR2 as FQNNGV. Looking up the rest from reference TRBV11-2 and TRBJ1-1 gives the full variable domain: EAGVAQSPRYKIIEKRQSVAFWCNPISGHATLYWYQQILGQGPKLLIQFQNNGVVDDSQLPKDRFSAERLKGVDSTLKIQPAKLEDSAVYLCASSSPQTGVWNTEAFFGQGTRLTVV.

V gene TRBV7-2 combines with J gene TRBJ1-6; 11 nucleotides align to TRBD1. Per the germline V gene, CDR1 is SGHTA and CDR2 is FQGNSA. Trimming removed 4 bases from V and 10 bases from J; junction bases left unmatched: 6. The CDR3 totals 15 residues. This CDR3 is CASSSRTGGDSPLHF. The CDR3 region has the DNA TGTGCCAGCAGCTCCCGGACAGGGGGCGACTCACCCCTCCACTTT.

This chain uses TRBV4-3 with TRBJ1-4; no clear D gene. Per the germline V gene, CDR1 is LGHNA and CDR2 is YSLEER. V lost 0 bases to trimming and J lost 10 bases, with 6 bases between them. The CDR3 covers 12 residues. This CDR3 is CASSQDLRKLFF. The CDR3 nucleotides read TGCGCCAGCAGCCAAGACTTGAGAAAACTGTTTTTT.

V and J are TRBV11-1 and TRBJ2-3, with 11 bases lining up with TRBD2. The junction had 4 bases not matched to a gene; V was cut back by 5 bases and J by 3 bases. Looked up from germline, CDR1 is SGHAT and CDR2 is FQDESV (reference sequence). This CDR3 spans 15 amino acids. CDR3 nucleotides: TGTGCCAGCAGCGTATCTAGCGGGAGGACAGATACGCAGTATTTT. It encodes CASSVSSGRTDTQYF.

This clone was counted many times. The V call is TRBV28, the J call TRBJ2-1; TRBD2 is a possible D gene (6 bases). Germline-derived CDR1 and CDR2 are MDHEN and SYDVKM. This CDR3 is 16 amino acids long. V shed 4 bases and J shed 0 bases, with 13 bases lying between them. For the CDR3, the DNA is TGTGCCAGCAGTTATACGGGACTCAGCTCCTACAATGAGCAGTTCTTC. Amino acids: CASSYTGLSSYNEQFF.

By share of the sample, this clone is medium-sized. The CDR3 nucleotides read TGTGCCTGGAGTGTATCCCTCTCTGGGGCCAACGTCCTGACTTTC. This encodes CAWSVSLSGANVLTF. This rearrangement joins TRBV30 to TRBJ2-6; D uncertain. Trimming took 0 bases from V and 0 from J, leaving 6 bases between them. Germline-derived CDR1 and CDR2 are GTSNPN and SVGIG (reference sequence). CDR3 length: 15 residues. The full variable domain, with the rest looked up from reference TRBV30 and TRBJ2-6, is SQTIHQWPATLVQPVGSPLSLECTVEGTSNPNLYWYRQAAGRGLQLLFYSVGIGQISSEVPQNLSASRPQDRQFILSSKKLLLSDSGFYLCAWSVSLSGANVLTFGAGSRLTVL.

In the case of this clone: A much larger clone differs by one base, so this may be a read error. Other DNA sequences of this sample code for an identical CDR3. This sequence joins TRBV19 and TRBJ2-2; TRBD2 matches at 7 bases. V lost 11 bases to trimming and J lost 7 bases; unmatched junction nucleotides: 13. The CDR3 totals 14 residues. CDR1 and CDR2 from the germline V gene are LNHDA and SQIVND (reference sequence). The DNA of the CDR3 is TGTGCCGGTACTGGTGGTGGGAGGGACGGGGAGCTGTTTTTT. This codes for CAGTGGGRDGELFF.

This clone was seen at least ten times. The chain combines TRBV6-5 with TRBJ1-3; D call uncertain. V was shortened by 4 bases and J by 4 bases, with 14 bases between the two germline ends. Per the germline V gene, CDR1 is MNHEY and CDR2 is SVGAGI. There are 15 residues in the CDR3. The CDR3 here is CASSLNGEGGNTIYF. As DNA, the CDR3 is TGTGCCAGCAGTTTGAATGGGGAGGGCGGAAACACCATATATTTT.

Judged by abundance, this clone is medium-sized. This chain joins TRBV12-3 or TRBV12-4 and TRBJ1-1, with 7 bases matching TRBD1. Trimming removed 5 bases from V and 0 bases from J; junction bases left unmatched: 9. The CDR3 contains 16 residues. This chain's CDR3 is CASSPAGTVMNTEAFF. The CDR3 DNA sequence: TGTGCCAGCAGTCCGGCCGGGACAGTAATGAACACTGAAGCTTTCTTT.

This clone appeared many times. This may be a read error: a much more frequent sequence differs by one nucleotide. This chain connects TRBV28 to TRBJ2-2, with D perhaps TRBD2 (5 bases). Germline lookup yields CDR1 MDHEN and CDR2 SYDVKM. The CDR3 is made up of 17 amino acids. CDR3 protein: CASSLLPSSANTGELVF. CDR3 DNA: TGTGCCAGCAGTTTATTACCCTCCAGTGCGAACACCGGGGAGCTGGTTTTT.

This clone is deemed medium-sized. Written as DNA, the CDR3 is TGCAGTGCTAGCAGTCTAGGGGTCGGACAGCCCCAGCATTTT. This translates into CSASSLGVGQPQHF. V and J are TRBV20-1 and TRBJ1-5; D perhaps matches TRBD1 (5 bases). The CDR3 extends over 14 amino acids. V was clipped by 3 bases and J by 7 bases, with 16 bases between them. CDR1 DFQATT and CDR2 SNEGSKA come from the germline V gene (reference sequence).

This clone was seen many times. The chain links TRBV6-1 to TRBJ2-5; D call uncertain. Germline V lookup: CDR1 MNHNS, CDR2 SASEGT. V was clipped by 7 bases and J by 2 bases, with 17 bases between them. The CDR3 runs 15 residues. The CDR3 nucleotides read TGTGCCAGCACCGAAGGTCAGGCTACACAAGAGACCCAGTACTTC. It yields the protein CASTEGQATQETQYF.

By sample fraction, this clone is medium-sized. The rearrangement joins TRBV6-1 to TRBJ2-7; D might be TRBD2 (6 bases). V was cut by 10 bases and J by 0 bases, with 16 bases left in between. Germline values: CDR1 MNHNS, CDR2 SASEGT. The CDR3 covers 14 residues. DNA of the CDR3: TGTGCCATCAGCCGGAGGGAGGCCTCCTACGAGCAGTACTTC. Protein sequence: CAISRREASYEQYF.

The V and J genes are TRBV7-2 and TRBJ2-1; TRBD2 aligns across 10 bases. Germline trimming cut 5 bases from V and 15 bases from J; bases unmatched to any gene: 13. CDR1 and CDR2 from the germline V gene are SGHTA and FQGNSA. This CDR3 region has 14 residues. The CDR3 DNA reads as TGTGCCAGCAGCCCTTGGACTAGCGGCCAAGAACTGTTCTTC. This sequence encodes CASSPWTSGQELFF.

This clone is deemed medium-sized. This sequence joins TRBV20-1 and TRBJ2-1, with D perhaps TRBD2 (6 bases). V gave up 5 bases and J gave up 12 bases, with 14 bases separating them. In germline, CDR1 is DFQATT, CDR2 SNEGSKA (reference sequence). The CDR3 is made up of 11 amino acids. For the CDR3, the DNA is TGCAGTGCTCCGGGAGTTCCCGCGCAGTTCTTC. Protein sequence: CSAPGVPAQFF.

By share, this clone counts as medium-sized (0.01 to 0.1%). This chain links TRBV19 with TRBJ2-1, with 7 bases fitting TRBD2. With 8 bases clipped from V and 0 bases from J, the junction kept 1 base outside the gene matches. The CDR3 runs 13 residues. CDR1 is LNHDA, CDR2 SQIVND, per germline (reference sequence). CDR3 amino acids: CASQRDSYNEQFF. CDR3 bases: TGTGCCAGTCAGCGGGACTCCTACAATGAGCAGTTCTTC.

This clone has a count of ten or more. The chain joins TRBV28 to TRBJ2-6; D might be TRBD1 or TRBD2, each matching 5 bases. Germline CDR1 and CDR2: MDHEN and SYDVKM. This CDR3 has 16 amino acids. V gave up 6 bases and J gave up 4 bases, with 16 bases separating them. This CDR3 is CASSGQGVRGANVLTF. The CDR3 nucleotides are TGTGCCAGCAGCGGGCAGGGAGTGCGCGGGGCCAACGTCCTGACTTTC.

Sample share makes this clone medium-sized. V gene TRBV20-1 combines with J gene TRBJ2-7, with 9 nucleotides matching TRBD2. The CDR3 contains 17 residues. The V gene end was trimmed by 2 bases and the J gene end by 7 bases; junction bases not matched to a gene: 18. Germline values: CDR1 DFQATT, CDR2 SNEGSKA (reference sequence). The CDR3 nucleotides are TGCAGTGCTAGATCTCCCCTATCGCGGGAGGGCCAAGGGGAGCAGTACTTC. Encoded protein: CSARSPLSREGQGEQYF.